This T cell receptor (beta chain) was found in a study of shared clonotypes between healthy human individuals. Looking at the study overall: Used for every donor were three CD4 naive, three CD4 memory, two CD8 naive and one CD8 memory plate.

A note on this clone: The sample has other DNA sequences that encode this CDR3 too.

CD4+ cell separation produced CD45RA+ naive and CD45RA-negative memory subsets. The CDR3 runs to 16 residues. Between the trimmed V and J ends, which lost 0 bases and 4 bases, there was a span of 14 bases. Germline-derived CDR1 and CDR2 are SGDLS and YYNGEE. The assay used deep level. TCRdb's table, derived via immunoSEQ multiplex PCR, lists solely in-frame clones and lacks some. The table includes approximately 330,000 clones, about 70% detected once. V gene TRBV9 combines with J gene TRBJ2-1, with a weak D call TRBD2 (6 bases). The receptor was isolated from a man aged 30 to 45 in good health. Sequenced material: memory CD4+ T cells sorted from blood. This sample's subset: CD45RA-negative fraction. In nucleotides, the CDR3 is TGTGCCAGCAGCGTAGCTGTGGGCGGGACTTACAATGAGCAGTTCTTC. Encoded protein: CASSVAVGGTYNEQFF.